These 9 T cell receptor beta chains were all obtained from the same sample, sequenced in a study of blood T cells in healthy people across ages. A sample-barcoded 5' primer and a J-beta primer mix were used in a second PCR of about 7 to 11 cycles. Each CDR3 protein is one row after TCRdb ran MiXCR on the 5' RACE reads. The sample shows hundreds of thousands of distinct CDR3 sequences, around half of them seen only once. Material: blood. The receptor source for this set is an elderly man in good health.

The chain recombines TRBV25-1 with TRBJ2-7; D is undetermined. The germline gives CDR1 MGHDK, CDR2 SYGVNS. The CDR3 contains 11 residues. V was clipped by 10 bases and J by 7 bases, with 14 bases between them. The CDR3 protein is CATKVGNEQYF. The CDR3 region has the DNA TGTGCCACCAAAGTGGGCAATGAGCAGTACTTC.

The genes are TRBV20-1 and TRBJ2-3; perhaps TRBD2 as D (6 bases). CDR1 and CDR2 from the germline V gene are DFQATT and SNEGSKA (reference sequence). This CDR3 spans 15 amino acids. V was clipped by 3 bases and J by 0 bases, with 13 bases between them. The CDR3 nucleotides are TGCAGTGCTAGGGATAGCGGCGGTAGCACAGATACGCAGTATTTT. Amino acid sequence: CSARDSGGSTDTQYF.

The rearrangement links TRBV20-1 to TRBJ2-1; D is tentatively TRBD1 or TRBD2 (5 bases each). Germline values: CDR1 DFQATT, CDR2 SNEGSKA (reference sequence). This CDR3 comprises 10 residues. Written as DNA, the CDR3 is TGCAGCGCAGGGAGTTTTGAGCAGTTCTTC. This sequence encodes CSAGSFEQFF.

The chain links TRBV7-2 to TRBJ1-2; TRBD1 is a possible D gene (6 bases). CDR3 length equals 14 residues. Trimming shortened V by 1 base and J by 4 bases, and 10 bases separated the two germline ends. The germline CDR1 and CDR2 sequences are SGHTA and FQGNSA. The CDR3 here is CASSLGQGRYGYTF. The CDR3 DNA reads TGTGCCAGCAGCTTAGGTCAGGGGCGCTATGGCTACACCTTC.

The V gene is TRBV5-1, the J gene TRBJ2-3, with D unclear. V gave up 0 bases and J gave up 2 bases, with 10 bases separating them. CDR3 length equals 15 residues. Germline V lookup: CDR1 SGHRS, CDR2 YFSETQ. CDR3 in amino acids: CASSLAVQTTDTQYF. In DNA, the CDR3 is TGCGCCAGCAGCTTGGCGGTACAGACCACAGATACGCAGTATTTT.

This clonotype came up many times. The rearrangement links TRBV10-3 to TRBJ2-1; tentative D call: TRBD2 (5 bases). Germline values: CDR1 ENHRY, CDR2 SYGVKD. The CDR3 runs to 15 residues. The germline V and J ends were trimmed by 4 bases and 2 bases, with 12 bases remaining between them. The CDR3 nucleotides read TGTGCCATCAGTGTAGGGCCGGGGACCTACAATGAGCAGTTCTTC. This gives the protein CAISVGPGTYNEQFF.

This clonotype was seen at least ten times. J is TRBJ2-1 and V is TRBV15, with D maybe TRBD1 (6 bases). The CDR3 runs to 15 residues. The V and J ends lost 2 bases and 2 bases respectively, with 10 bases between them. Germline assignment: CDR1 LNHNV and CDR2 YYDKDF (reference sequence). The DNA for the CDR3 is TGTGCCACCAGCAGAAACAGGGCGACCTACAATGAGCAGTTCTTC. Translation gives CATSRNRATYNEQFF.

A few counts support this clonotype. A much larger clone lies a single base off, so this may be a read error. The genes are TRBV28 and TRBJ2-5, with 13 bases identical to TRBD2. Unmatched junction bases numbered 18, after V lost 3 bases and J lost 11 bases. Germline-derived CDR1 and CDR2 are MDHEN and SYDVKM. The CDR3 length is 18 residues. CDR3 DNA: TGTGCCAGCAGTTTTGGGTCGGGACTAGCGGGATTGAAAAATGAGCAGTACTTC. Translation gives CASSFGSGLAGLKNEQYF.

This clonotype occurred a few times. This rearrangement joins TRBV5-1 to TRBJ2-3; 9 nucleotides line up with TRBD1. CDR1 SGHRS and CDR2 YFSETQ come from the germline V gene. This CDR3 spans 18 amino acids. Trimming cost V 1 base and J 7 bases; bases outside gene matches: 16. CDR3 sequence: CASSLNPPGQGSANTQYF. The CDR3 DNA reads as TGCGCCAGCAGCTTGAATCCCCCGGGACAGGGTTCAGCAAATACGCAGTATTTT.